This TCR beta chain was retrieved from a study of shared clonotypes between healthy human individuals. Findings and caveats of the study: Donors were few, which limited the genetic and exposure-history diversity represented. Clonotype sharing across several donors was observed for 4% to 5.5% of naive CD4 clonotypes.

Sorted subsets were amplified in replicate PCRs using 200 ng DNA, about 30,000 T cell genomes. Libraries were prepared by immunoSEQ multiplex PCR; TCRdb keeps only in-frame clonotypes and omits some of them. The sample consists of over 2 million clones, 80% to 95% of them appearing once. This CDR3 comprises 15 residues. Germline values: CDR1 KGHSH, CDR2 LQKENI. The junction had 7 bases not matched to a gene; V was cut back by 0 bases and J by 7 bases. This clone was observed a few times. The target antigen is unknown. The source material was naive CD4+ T cells from PBMCs. As to subset: CD45RA+ positively selected. The chain couples TRBV18 to TRBJ1-2; 8 bases are shared with TRBD1. The clonotype was recovered from a man between 18 and 29 years old in good health. Some clones in this sample may be carry-over from other donors' samples. The CDR3 region has the DNA TGTGCCAGCTCACCACCGGGACAGGAAGGTCTTGGCTACACCTTC. It yields the protein CASSPPGQEGLGYTF.